A single sample gave rise to the 25 T cell receptor beta chains below, sequenced in a study of T cell responses to AZD1222 COVID-19 vaccine. Some clones are missing from TCRdb's copy, which holds only in-frame ones; the method was immunoSEQ multiplex PCR. The table shows approximately 100,000 clones, with around 84% occurring only once. Sample: peripheral blood, taken on day 0 of AZD1222 vaccination. These TCRs come from an adult in good health.

This sequence joins TRBV3-1 (or the pseudogene TRBV3-2) and TRBJ1-1, with 8 bases matching TRBD1. There are 16 residues in the CDR3. J was trimmed by 0 bases and V by 2 bases; bases with no gene match: 5. Germline values: CDR1 LGHDT, CDR2 YNNKEL (reference sequence). CDR3 nucleotide sequence: TGTGCCAGCAGCCAATCCGGGACAGGAGTGAACACTGAAGCTTTCTTT. Its translation: CASSQSGTGVNTEAFF.

The chain joins TRBV7-2 to TRBJ2-7; 12 bases are shared with TRBD2. The CDR3 sequence is 16 residues long. Germline V CDR1 and CDR2: SGHTA, FQGNSA. V was clipped by 5 bases and J by 0 bases; unmatched bases: 5. DNA for the CDR3: TGTGCCAGCAGCCAAGTGACTAGCGGGAGCTCCTACGAGCAGTACTTC. Its translation is CASSQVTSGSSYEQYF.

The chain combines TRBV7-2 with TRBJ1-1; D remains unclear. V was clipped by 3 bases and J by 6 bases, with 11 bases between them. The CDR3 covers 13 residues. The V gene's germline CDR1 is SGHTA and CDR2 FQGNSA. This chain's CDR3 is CASSFAGSPEAFF. DNA of the CDR3: TGTGCCAGCAGCTTTGCGGGGAGTCCTGAAGCTTTCTTT.

This rearrangement joins TRBV27 to TRBJ2-7; D is unresolved. This CDR3 is 13 amino acids long. Trimming removed 2 bases at V and 7 bases at J, with 12 bases between. CDR1 is MNHEY, CDR2 SMNVEV, per germline (reference sequence). In DNA, the CDR3 is TGTGCCAGCAGTTTAGGCAGGCTACGAGAGCAGTACTTC. This translates into CASSLGRLREQYF.

The chain uses TRBV6-5 and TRBJ1-1, with TRBD1 matching 7 bases. This CDR3 is 15 amino acids long. Germline values: CDR1 MNHEY, CDR2 SVGAGI. After removal of 5 bases from V and 4 bases from J, the junction contained 10 bases not matched to a gene. CDR3 in DNA: TGTGCCAGCAGTCTCGAAAACAGGGGCGGCACTGAAGCTTTCTTT. Protein sequence: CASSLENRGGTEAFF.

This chain links TRBV5-6 with TRBJ1-4; a weak D match, TRBD1 (5 bases). Trimming shortened V by 0 bases and J by 11 bases, and 17 bases separated the two germline ends. The germline CDR1 and CDR2 sequences are SGHDT and YYEEEE. The CDR3 consists of 15 residues. The CDR3 DNA reads TGTGCCAGCAGCTTGGGGGGACCCTTAGTAGGGAAACTGTTTTTT. Its translation: CASSLGGPLVGKLFF.

The chain carries TRBV27 and TRBJ2-7; 7 nucleotides line up with TRBD1. This CDR3 region has 13 residues. In germline, CDR1 is MNHEY, CDR2 SMNVEV (reference sequence). V was pared by 5 bases and J by 2 bases, with 3 bases of the junction left unmatched. The CDR3 spells CASSRQGPYEQYF. The CDR3 DNA reads TGTGCCAGCAGTAGACAGGGCCCCTACGAGCAGTACTTC.

This chain connects TRBV9 to TRBJ2-7; perhaps TRBD1 as D (6 bases). The CDR3 extends over 15 amino acids. Trimming removed 4 bases at V and 0 bases at J, with 14 bases between. CDR1 and CDR2 from the germline V gene are SGDLS and YYNGEE. CDR3 residues: CASSQRGTDSYEQYF. The CDR3 coding sequence is TGTGCCAGCAGCCAAAGGGGGACCGACTCCTACGAGCAGTACTTC. Full variable domain (outside the CDR3, taken from reference TRBV9 and TRBJ2-7): DSGVTQTPKHLITATGQRVTLRCSPRSGDLSVYWYQQSLDQGLQFLIQYYNGEERAKGNILERFSAQQFPDLHSELNLSSLELGDSALYFCASSQRGTDSYEQYFGPGTRLTVT.

This clone was observed a few times. The CDR3: CASRPGARRGYTF. In nucleotides, the CDR3 is TGTGCCAGCAGGCCGGGGGCCCGTCGGGGCTACACCTTC. The V and J genes are TRBV28 and TRBJ1-2; possibly TRBD1 for D (6 bases). Germline loops: CDR1 MDHEN, CDR2 SYDVKM. The CDR3 has 13 amino acids. V was cut by 6 bases and J by 8 bases, with 16 bases left in between.

A note on this clone: At one of its ends the junction is not consistent with the germline gene, which may arise from a read error. The chain is built from TRBV3-1 (or the pseudogene TRBV3-2) and TRBJ2-1; 10 positions agree with TRBD1. This CDR3 comprises 15 residues. The germline gives CDR1 LGHDT, CDR2 YNNKEL (reference sequence). CDR3 DNA sequence: TGTGCCAGCAGACAAGACAGGGGGCGCGGGAATGAGCAGTTCTTC. Its protein product is CASRQDRGRGNEQFF.

This clone was seen only once. The chain carries TRBV28 and TRBJ2-7, with D tentatively TRBD2 (6 bases). V lost 6 bases and J 1 base, leaving 22 bases between the germline ends. The V gene's germline CDR1 is MDHEN and CDR2 SYDVKM. The CDR3 contains 17 residues. The CDR3 loop reads CASSPSEGWAGSYEQYF. CDR3 DNA sequence: TGTGCCAGCAGCCCCTCGGAGGGTTGGGCGGGGTCCTACGAGCAGTACTTC.

J is TRBJ1-2 and V is TRBV6-4, with D unclear. V lost 2 bases, J lost 14 bases, and 12 bases lay in between. The CDR3 runs to 11 residues. Looked up from germline, CDR1 is MRHNA and CDR2 is SNTAGT. CDR3 residues: CASSDDGGYTF. CDR3 nucleotides: TGTGCCAGCAGTGACGACGGCGGGTATACCTTC.

The chain uses TRBV7-2 and TRBJ1-1, with TRBD1 as a possible D gene (5 bases). Germline V lookup: CDR1 SGHTA, CDR2 FQGNSA. The germline V and J ends were trimmed by 1 base and 3 bases, with 12 bases remaining between them. This CDR3 comprises 15 residues. As DNA, the CDR3 is TGTGCCAGCAGCTTAGGCCAAGGGACCCACACTGAAGCTTTCTTT. Amino acids: CASSLGQGTHTEAFF.

The chain has TRBV28 and TRBJ2-3, with 7 bases fitting TRBD2. CDR1 MDHEN and CDR2 SYDVKM come from the germline V gene. Trimming cost V 4 bases and J 1 base; bases outside gene matches: 8. The CDR3 sequence is 16 residues long. CDR3 in DNA: TGTGCCAGCAGTTCCTATCCGGGAGGCGGCACAGATACGCAGTATTTT. It yields the protein CASSSYPGGGTDTQYF.

The gene calls are TRBV11-2 and TRBJ2-1; 8 bases align to TRBD2. The V segment lost 6 bases and the J segment 4 bases; nucleotides outside the gene matches: 17. Germline-derived CDR1 and CDR2 are SGHAT and FQNNGV. The CDR3 spans 18 residues. CDR3 in amino acids: CASRHLVRTGGRYNEQFF. DNA of the CDR3: TGTGCCAGCAGACATCTAGTCCGGACGGGAGGGAGATACAATGAGCAGTTCTTC.

The gene calls are TRBV11-2 and TRBJ1-6, with TRBD1 matching 7 bases. Trimming cost V 1 base and J 7 bases; bases outside gene matches: 7. The CDR3 contains 16 residues. From germline, CDR1 is SGHAT and CDR2 FQNNGV. In nucleotides, the CDR3 is TGTGCCAGCAGCTTAGGACAGGGAGTCATGAATTCACCCCTCCACTTT. Protein sequence: CASSLGQGVMNSPLHF.

The chain joins TRBV28 to TRBJ1-2; D perhaps matches TRBD1 (5 bases). V was shortened by 7 bases and J by 2 bases, with 11 bases between the two germline ends. The germline V gene encodes CDR1 MDHEN and CDR2 SYDVKM. The CDR3 length is 13 residues. This CDR3 is CASNEGRNYGYTF. DNA of the CDR3: TGTGCCAGCAATGAGGGGAGGAACTATGGCTACACCTTC.

V gene TRBV19 combines with J gene TRBJ2-7; either TRBD1 or TRBD2 may fit D (6 bases each). This CDR3 has 13 amino acids. V lost 5 bases and J lost 4, with 12 bases in between. CDR1 is LNHDA, CDR2 SQIVND, per germline (reference sequence). CDR3 loop: CASSSQGRYEQYF. CDR3 nucleotides: TGTGCCAGTAGTTCCCAGGGGAGGTACGAGCAGTACTTC.

V and J are TRBV5-4 and TRBJ2-2; 9 bases are a match to TRBD1. With V trimmed by 4 bases and J by 5 bases, 6 bases remained unmatched. CDR1 is SGHNT, CDR2 YYREEE, per germline (reference sequence). The CDR3 consists of 15 residues. Here the CDR3 reads CASSRQGENTGELFF. Here the CDR3 DNA reads TGTGCCAGCAGCCGACAGGGGGAGAATACCGGGGAGCTGTTTTTT.

The chain employs TRBV18 and TRBJ2-5; D perhaps matches TRBD1 (5 bases). V lost 6 bases to trimming and J lost 4 bases, with 15 bases between them. Germline values: CDR1 KGHSH, CDR2 LQKENI. The CDR3 loop spans 14 amino acids. CDR3: CASSDQGQGETQYF. DNA for the CDR3: TGTGCCAGCTCCGATCAGGGTCAGGGAGAGACCCAGTACTTC.

The gene calls are TRBV29-1 and TRBJ1-1, with 7 positions matching TRBD1. The CDR3 runs to 14 residues. V shed 4 bases and J 0 bases; nucleotides not matched to a gene: 5. Germline V gene sequence: CDR1 SQVTM, CDR2 ANQGSEA. The CDR3 nucleotides read TGCAGCGTTGGGAGGGGGCACATGAACACTGAAGCTTTCTTT. Translation: CSVGRGHMNTEAFF. Complete variable domain (other parts from reference TRBV29-1 and TRBJ1-1): SAVISQKPSRDICQRGTSLTIQCQVDSQVTMMFWYRQQPGQSLTLIATANQGSEATYESGFVIDKFPISRPNLTFSTLTVSNMSPEDSSIYLCSVGRGHMNTEAFFGQGTRLTVV.

The V and J genes are TRBV4-1 and TRBJ2-5; 10 bases match TRBD1. Trimming took 3 bases from V and 5 from J; bases not matched to a gene: 9. Germline V CDR1 and CDR2: MGHRA, YSYEKL. The CDR3 extends over 16 amino acids. The DNA for the CDR3 is TGCGCCAGCAGCCAGGGACAGGGGAATAGGGCGGAGACCCAGTACTTC. Translating it yields CASSQGQGNRAETQYF.

The rearrangement links TRBV21-1 to TRBJ2-3; the tabulated D call, TRBD1, remains unverified against the DNA. TRBV21-1 is designated a pseudogene. This CDR3 region has 15 residues. In DNA form, the CDR3 reads TGTGCCAGCAGCAAAGAGACAGGGCCCCGGGACTGGCCGTATTTT. This sequence encodes CASSKETGPRDWPYF.

The V call is TRBV12-5, the J call TRBJ1-5; D might be TRBD1 (5 bases). The V gene lost 4 bases and the J gene lost 4 bases, with 8 bases spanning the gap. The CDR3 contains 13 residues. Germline loops: CDR1 LGHNT, CDR2 FRNRAP. The CDR3 reads CASGSGPNQPQHF. As DNA, the CDR3 is TGTGCTAGTGGTTCAGGGCCTAATCAGCCCCAGCATTTT.

The chain carries TRBV15 and TRBJ1-6; TRBD1 matches at 8 bases. With V trimmed by 5 bases and J by 6 bases, 3 bases remained unmatched. This CDR3 region has 14 residues. Germline lookup yields CDR1 LNHNV and CDR2 YYDKDF (reference sequence). The CDR3 protein is CATSLTGVNSPLHF. The DNA of the CDR3 is TGTGCCACCAGCCTGACAGGGGTTAATTCACCCCTCCACTTT.